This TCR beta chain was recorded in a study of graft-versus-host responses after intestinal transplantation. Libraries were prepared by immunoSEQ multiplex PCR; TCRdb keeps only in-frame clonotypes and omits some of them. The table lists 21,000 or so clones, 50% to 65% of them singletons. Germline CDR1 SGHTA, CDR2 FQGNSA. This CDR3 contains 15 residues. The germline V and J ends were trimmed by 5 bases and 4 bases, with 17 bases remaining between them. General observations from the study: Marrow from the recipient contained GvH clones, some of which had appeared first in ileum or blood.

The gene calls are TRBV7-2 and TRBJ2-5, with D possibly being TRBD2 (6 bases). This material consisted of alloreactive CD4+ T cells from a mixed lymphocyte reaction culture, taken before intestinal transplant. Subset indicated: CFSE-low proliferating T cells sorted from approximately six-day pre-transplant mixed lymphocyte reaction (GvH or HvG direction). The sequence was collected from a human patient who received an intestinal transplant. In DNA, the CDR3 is TGTGCCAGCAGCCTCGCGCGCGGGGAAGGAGAGACCCAGTACTTC. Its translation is CASSLARGEGETQYF.